This T cell receptor beta chain was sequenced in a study of cytomegalovirus exposure and HLA in healthy donors. Study at large: In a later analysis, the roughly 120 validation repertoires were reported to have used the same platform as the 666 first-cohort repertoires. General study results and limits: Reports credit the classifier with highly specific, highly sensitive diagnosis of cytomegalovirus status. Subsequent analysis showed first-cohort TCR clusters tending to co-occur in 120 or so validation repertoires.

The table came from immunoSEQ multiplex PCR; TCRdb's copy has only in-frame clones and leaves some out. The profile covers some 190,000 clones, with roughly 82% appearing a single time and more than 1.1% taken by the ten largest. About this clone itself: Antigen: not known.

A roughly 120-subject validation cohort, separate from the 666-subject first cohort, supplied the donors. Germline CDR1 reads SGHTS; CDR2 reads YDEGEE. CDR3 size: 16 residues. Trimming stripped 6 bases from V and 4 bases from J, with 20 bases between. Sequencing was done on a sample of PBMCs. The sequence was obtained from a woman between 18 and 29 years old in good health and CMV-seronegative. V usage is TRBV5-8 and J usage is TRBJ1-5; no clear D. The chain's CDR3 is CASKIPGTGINQPQHF. As DNA, the CDR3 is TGTGCCAGCAAAATTCCGGGAACCGGGATTAATCAGCCCCAGCATTTT. The whole variable domain, remainder taken from reference TRBV5-8 and TRBJ1-5, is EAGVTQSPTHLIKTRGQQATLRCSPISGHTSVYWYQQALGLGLQFLLWYDEGEERNRGNFPPRFSGRQFPNYSSELNVNALELEDSALYLCASKIPGTGINQPQHFGDGTRLSIL.